This is a list of T cell receptor beta chains from one sample in a study of regulatory T cells in long-lasting Graves disease. TCRdb ran MiXCR on the multiplex PCR reads and lists one entry per CDR3 protein. The sample comprises more than 300,000 distinct CDR3 sequences, approximately 25% of which are singletons, and roughly a quarter rests with the top ten. The sample in question was peripheral blood mononuclear cells (PBMCs), obtained when the disease was refractory, from a patient treated with antithyroid drugs. These receptor sequences come from a woman in her thirties or forties with Graves disease. Each CDR3 is given with its conserved first and last residue.

j_call: TRBJ2-2; v_call: TRBV7-6; cdr3_aa: CASSTREFNTGELFF
j_call: TRBJ2-3; v_call: TRBV7-9; cdr3_aa: CASSFYGPSPSTDTQYF
j_call: TRBJ2-2; v_call: TRBV6-2/TRBV6-3; cdr3_aa: CASSYVGRGTGELFF
j_call: TRBJ2-1; v_call: TRBV6-5; cdr3_aa: CASSLTSACNEQFF
j_call: TRBJ2-7; v_call: TRBV12-3/TRBV12-4; cdr3_aa: CASSSTTGLEGYEQYF
j_call: TRBJ2-1; v_call: TRBV3-1; cdr3_aa: CASSRKRVTSGNNEQFF
j_call: TRBJ2-7; v_call: TRBV10-1; cdr3_aa: CASSPFRYGEQYF
j_call: TRBJ1-5; v_call: TRBV6-9; cdr3_aa: CASSYFGNQPQHF
j_call: TRBJ1-2; v_call: TRBV5-6; cdr3_aa: CASSITGSSKDRGYTF
j_call: TRBJ1-5; v_call: TRBV28; cdr3_aa: CASKTGGSNQPQHF
j_call: TRBJ2-7; v_call: TRBV10-1; cdr3_aa: CASSGEGAQVREQYF
j_call: TRBJ2-5; v_call: TRBV28; cdr3_aa: CASSFNVRVQETQYF
j_call: TRBJ2-5; v_call: TRBV4-2; cdr3_aa: CASSQVWGLEGERGETQYF
j_call: TRBJ2-7; v_call: TRBV3-1; cdr3_aa: CASSQNRDEQYF
j_call: TRBJ1-5; v_call: TRBV12-3/TRBV12-4; cdr3_aa: CASTGRNQPQHF
j_call: TRBJ2-2; v_call: TRBV10-3; cdr3_aa: CAISRLRGTPTGELFF
j_call: TRBJ2-5; v_call: TRBV3-1; cdr3_aa: CASSFTGLPQETQYF
j_call: TRBJ2-2; v_call: TRBV5-1; cdr3_aa: CASSWGQAGPGELFF
j_call: TRBJ1-1; v_call: TRBV6-2/TRBV6-3; cdr3_aa: CASSYSGGMNTEAFF